The clone carrying this TCR beta chain occurred many times. Its antigen is unidentified. The sample originates from a study of glioma-infiltrating T cells. The CDR3 loop spans 13 amino acids. Germline V gene lookup returns CDR1 LGHDT and CDR2 YNNKEL (reference sequence). V was trimmed by 2 bases and J by 7 bases, leaving 9 bases between them. Study outcomes and limitations: Gliomas, especially low-grade, showed above-expected tissue-blood divergence; non-neoplastic patients showed below. Tissue and blood shared very few CDR3 sequences.

Using RNA template, CDR3s of TCR alpha and beta were amplified with iRepertoire arm-PCR. From the multiplex PCR reads, TCRdb called clonotypes with MiXCR, one entry per CDR3 protein. The table shows 20,000 to 25,000 distinct CDR3 sequences, with around 24% occurring only once. This receptor was taken from a human donor with low-grade glioma or glioblastoma, undergoing nonglioma brain surgery, or in good health (not recorded which). The chain has TRBV3-1 and TRBJ1-5, with D unresolved. The sequencing input was glioma tissue, nonneoplastic brain tissue, or PBMCs (not recorded which). CDR3: CASSQLNEQPQHF. CDR3 bases: TGTGCCAGCAGCCAACTAAACGAACAGCCCCAGCATTTT.